Below, 8 T cell receptor beta chains from the same sample are listed, as sequenced in a study of T cell responses to AZD1222 COVID-19 vaccine. This table comes from immunoSEQ multiplex PCR, and its TCRdb copy is limited to in-frame clones, with some not included. The sample shows about 110,000 clones, around nine tenths of them seen only once. Sequenced material: peripheral blood, taken on day 0 of MenACWY control vaccination. The receptors were gathered from an adult in good health.

The J gene is TRBJ2-7, the V gene TRBV4-3, with 9 positions matching TRBD1. In germline, CDR1 is LGHNA, CDR2 YSLEER. V shed 1 base, J shed 4 bases, and the junction held 5 bases outside the gene matches. This CDR3 has 15 residues. CDR3 coding DNA: TGCGCCAGCAGCCAAGCACAGGGGGCGGGTTACGAGCAGTACTTC. This translates into CASSQAQGAGYEQYF.

V and J are TRBV11-2 and TRBJ2-7, with a weak D call TRBD2 (6 bases). The germline V gene encodes CDR1 SGHAT and CDR2 FQNNGV. The V and J ends lost 8 bases and 3 bases respectively, with 14 bases between them. The length of the CDR3 is 13 residues. The CDR3 sequence is CASGGEQLYEQYF. In DNA form, the CDR3 reads TGTGCCAGCGGAGGGGAACAGCTCTACGAGCAGTACTTC.

The table lists this clone with a count of one. The chain is built from TRBV30 and TRBJ1-1, with no clear D. The CDR3 has 13 amino acids. V lost 2 bases, J lost 1 base, and 8 bases lay in between. Germline lookup yields CDR1 GTSNPN and CDR2 SVGIG (reference sequence). The CDR3 protein is CAWSFSRNTEAFF. DNA for the CDR3: TGTGCCTGGAGTTTCTCGAGGAACACTGAAGCTTTCTTT.

The genes are TRBV4-3 and TRBJ1-2, with TRBD1 matching 7 bases. Germline CDR1 reads LGHNA; CDR2 reads YSLEER. There are 17 residues in the CDR3. Germline trimming cut 4 bases from V and 4 bases from J; bases unmatched to any gene: 15. Here the CDR3 DNA reads TGCGCCAGCAGCCTGTCAGTGACAGGGATTTGGAGCTATGGCTACACCTTC. It encodes CASSLSVTGIWSYGYTF.

The genes are TRBV6-2 or TRBV6-3 and TRBJ1-4, with 7 nucleotides matching TRBD1. Germline V CDR1 and CDR2: MNHEY, SVGEGT. The CDR3 loop spans 13 amino acids. The ends lost 5 bases at V and 7 bases at J; junction bases unmatched: 4. The chain's CDR3 is CASSRQGAEKLFF. CDR3 nucleotides: TGTGCCAGCAGTAGACAGGGTGCTGAAAAACTGTTTTTT.

The chain uses TRBV28 and TRBJ2-7, with 8 bases identical to TRBD1. This CDR3 region has 14 residues. V was clipped by 3 bases and J by 5 bases; unmatched bases: 6. Germline V gene lookup returns CDR1 MDHEN and CDR2 SYDVKM. The CDR3 DNA reads TGTGCCAGCAGTTTCGGCGACAGGGGTAACGAGCAGTACTTC. As protein: CASSFGDRGNEQYF.

The J gene is TRBJ1-6, the V gene TRBV28; a possible D gene is TRBD1 (6 bases). The CDR3 is made up of 16 amino acids. Per the germline V gene, CDR1 is MDHEN and CDR2 is SYDVKM. Trimming pared 3 bases from V and 6 bases from J, leaving 15 bases between. For the CDR3, the DNA is TGTGCCAGCAGTTTTCTACAGGGAATATCTAATTCACCCCTCCACTTT. Translating gives CASSFLQGISNSPLHF.

The V gene is TRBV12-3 or TRBV12-4, the J gene TRBJ1-4, with D hard to call. This CDR3 is 13 amino acids long. V was clipped by 7 bases and J by 8 bases, with 14 bases between them. The CDR3 region has the DNA TGTGCCAGCACCCTGAGGACCTCGGAAAAACTGTTTTTT. Translating it yields CASTLRTSEKLFF.